This TCR beta chain was identified in a study of Ad26.COV2.S vaccination and SARS-CoV-2 variants. Study overall: Administration of Ad26.COV2.S was intramuscular, either once or twice 56 days apart. Study-level findings and limits: Spike-specific TCR breadth was greater in vaccine than placebo recipients.

Profiling relied on immunoSEQ multiplex PCR, and the TCRdb table lists in-frame clones only, not all of them. The repertoire has 350,000 to 500,000 clones, approximately 90% of them found once; the top ten carry roughly 4%. A word on this clone: Its antigen is currently unknown.

As for treatment: over 15 received Ad26.COV2.S at low or high dose, single or two shots; 5 received placebo; per-sample allocation not given. Sample collection was performed on day 63 after the first vaccine or placebo injection. The administered vaccine (an Ad26 vector) expressed Wuhan-strain SARS-CoV-2 spike. Germline lookup yields CDR1 SGHRS and CDR2 YFSETQ. Trimming shortened V by 6 bases and J by 4 bases, and 11 bases separated the two germline ends. CDR3 length: 14 amino acids. The rearrangement uses TRBV5-1 and TRBJ2-6; the D call may be TRBD1 or TRBD2 (6 bases each). This clonotype was obtained from a person aged 18-65 years who received the Ad26.COV2.S COVID-19 vaccine or a placebo. The starting material was peripheral blood, obtained in a trial of Ad26.COV2.S vaccine versus placebo. CDR3 DNA: TGCGCCAGCAAGGGGGGCACAGGGGCCAACGTCCTGACTTTC. Protein product: CASKGGTGANVLTF.